Following are 23 T cell receptor beta chains from one sample sequenced in a study of cytomegalovirus exposure and HLA in healthy donors. The PCR contained 60 Vbeta and 13 Jbeta primers. Generated by immunoSEQ multiplex PCR, the TCRdb table keeps only in-frame clones and is missing some. Counted here are 130,000 to 150,000 clones, around 82% occurring once; the ten biggest clones make up about 2.4%. The sample was PBMCs. The origin of the receptors is a woman younger than 35 in good health and CMV-seropositive.

V and J are TRBV6-5 and TRBJ2-3; 9 bases line up with TRBD2. Germline trimming cut 9 bases from V and 2 bases from J; bases unmatched to any gene: 3. The germline gives CDR1 MNHEY, CDR2 SVGAGI. The CDR3 spans 13 residues. The CDR3 region is CASSSGDTDTQYF. CDR3 in DNA: TGTGCCAGTTCTAGCGGGGACACAGATACGCAGTATTTT.

The chain links TRBV7-2 to TRBJ2-5; D may be TRBD1 (6 bases). Trimming took 1 base from V and 3 from J, leaving 12 bases between them. Germline V gives CDR1 SGHTA, CDR2 FQGNSA. This CDR3 is 15 amino acids long. The CDR3 sequence is CASSLGQGREETQYF. The CDR3 DNA sequence: TGTGCCAGCAGCTTAGGCCAGGGGAGAGAAGAGACCCAGTACTTC.

The J gene is TRBJ1-2, the V gene TRBV5-1; the match to TRBD1 covers 10 bases. This CDR3 has 18 amino acids. With 0 bases clipped from V and 0 bases from J, the junction kept 8 bases outside the gene matches. Germline CDR1 is SGHRS and CDR2 is YFSETQ. CDR3 nucleotides: TGCGCCAGCAGCTTGGCCCGGGGGACAGGGGACTCTAACTATGGCTACACCTTC. Translation: CASSLARGTGDSNYGYTF.

This clone was seen a handful of times. The genes are TRBV12-5 and TRBJ1-2; 8 bases fit TRBD1. This CDR3 is 13 amino acids long. Germline CDR1 and CDR2: LGHNT and FRNRAP. V lost 7 bases and J lost 6; bases outside the gene matches: 7. CDR3 sequence: CASDTRQGNGYTF. The CDR3 DNA reads TGTGCTAGTGACACCCGACAGGGGAATGGCTACACCTTC.

The rearrangement joins TRBV30 to TRBJ1-2; 7 positions agree with TRBD1. CDR1 is GTSNPN, CDR2 SVGIG, per germline (reference sequence). Trimming cost V 5 bases and J 8 bases; bases outside gene matches: 14. The CDR3 covers 14 residues. In DNA, the CDR3 is TGTGCCTGGGCCGAAGGACAGGCCGTTTGGGGCTACACCTTC. Translation gives CAWAEGQAVWGYTF.

The chain employs TRBV19 and TRBJ2-7; 7 nucleotides line up with TRBD1. The junction had 7 bases not matched to a gene; V was cut back by 5 bases and J by 3 bases. The CDR3 consists of 14 residues. Germline CDR1 is LNHDA and CDR2 is SQIVND (reference sequence). The CDR3 region is CASSPRQGVYEQYF. In DNA, the CDR3 is TGTGCCAGTAGTCCCAGACAGGGAGTCTACGAGCAGTACTTC.

This clone was detected only once. This rearrangement joins TRBV19 to TRBJ2-3, with 7 bases aligning to TRBD1. CDR3 length: 15 amino acids. V lost 1 base and J lost 5; bases outside the gene matches: 6. Germline V gives CDR1 LNHDA, CDR2 SQIVND (reference sequence). In nucleotides, the CDR3 is TGTGCCAGTAGTATAGGGTTGACAGGGATAGATACGCAGTATTTT. Its protein is CASSIGLTGIDTQYF.

The gene calls are TRBV5-1 and TRBJ2-3, with 11 bases that match TRBD2. The CDR3 loop spans 14 amino acids. Germline V gene lookup returns CDR1 SGHRS and CDR2 YFSETQ. V dropped 4 bases and J dropped 6; count of bases not matched to a gene: 4. The CDR3: CASSGLAGGDTQYF. Here the CDR3 DNA reads TGCGCCAGCAGCGGACTAGCGGGCGGGGATACGCAGTATTTT.

V usage is TRBV7-8 and J usage is TRBJ1-2, with D unresolved. The CDR3 runs to 15 residues. Per germline, CDR1 SGHVS and CDR2 FQNEAQ. With 0 bases removed from V and 4 bases from J, the gap between germline ends came to 12 bases. This chain's CDR3 is CASSLADGGRYGYTF. The CDR3 nucleotides read TGTGCCAGCAGCTTAGCGGATGGAGGCCGCTATGGCTACACCTTC. Complete variable domain (other parts from reference TRBV7-8 and TRBJ1-2): GAGVSQSPRYKVAKRGQDVALRCDPISGHVSLFWYQQALGQGPEFLTYFQNEAQLDKSGLPSDRFFAERPEGSVSTLKIQRTQQEDSAVYLCASSLADGGRYGYTFGSGTRLTVV.

The chain carries TRBV7-2 and TRBJ2-3; 8 nucleotides agree with TRBD2. The V gene end was trimmed by 3 bases and the J gene end by 7 bases; junction bases not matched to a gene: 6. CDR3 size: 14 residues. From germline, CDR1 is SGHTA and CDR2 FQGNSA. CDR3 DNA: TGTGCCAGCAGCTTTAGCGGGGTGCTTAATACGCAGTATTTT. It codes for CASSFSGVLNTQYF.

The V call is TRBV4-3, the J call TRBJ2-1, with TRBD2 matching 11 bases. Germline-derived CDR1 and CDR2 are LGHNA and YSLEER. The CDR3 sequence is 15 residues long. V dropped 6 bases and J dropped 8; count of bases not matched to a gene: 9. DNA for the CDR3: TGCGCCAGCAGTTCCTTAGCGGGGGGGAGCGATGAGCAGTTCTTC. Protein product: CASSSLAGGSDEQFF.

The chain carries TRBV7-8 and TRBJ1-6; D gene unclear. The germline CDR1 and CDR2 sequences are SGHVS and FQNEAQ. CDR3 size: 14 residues. Deletions cut 4 bases from V and 5 bases from J, with 9 bases between. CDR3: CASSYKGDNSPLHF. The CDR3 DNA reads as TGTGCCAGCAGCTACAAGGGAGATAATTCACCCCTCCACTTT.

The rearrangement links TRBV19 to TRBJ1-2; 10 positions match TRBD1. Germline V gene sequence: CDR1 LNHDA, CDR2 SQIVND (reference sequence). The CDR3 runs to 14 residues. The V and J ends lost 5 bases and 2 bases, in that order; junction bases with no gene match: 2. This CDR3 reads CASSSTGGNYGYTF. The CDR3 region has the DNA TGTGCCAGTAGTTCGACAGGGGGCAACTATGGCTACACCTTC.

V and J are TRBV4-1 and TRBJ2-1, with 8 bases matching TRBD2. This CDR3 is built from 20 residues. Trimming cost V 0 bases and J 2 bases; bases outside gene matches: 15. The V gene's germline CDR1 is MGHRA and CDR2 YSYEKL. The CDR3 DNA reads as TGCGCCAGCAGCCAAGATGCCGGGAGGGGGGGGACTAGGGCCTACAATGAGCAGTTCTTC. This codes for CASSQDAGRGGTRAYNEQFF.

In regard to this clone: The same CDR3 can be traced to other DNA sequences in this sample. V is TRBV2 and J is TRBJ2-7; 10 nucleotides match TRBD1. Germline assignment: CDR1 SNHLY and CDR2 FYNNEI. CDR3 size: 14 residues. V lost 6 bases and J lost 0; bases outside the gene matches: 2. In DNA, the CDR3 is TGTGCCAGCAGGGGACAGGGGACCTCCTACGAGCAGTACTTC. This encodes CASRGQGTSYEQYF.

V gene TRBV29-1 combines with J gene TRBJ2-3; TRBD2 might be the D (5 bases). The CDR3 length is 15 residues. Germline CDR1 SQVTM, CDR2 ANQGSEA. Trimming left V 5 bases short and J 4 bases short, with 19 bases between. CDR3 sequence: CSVLIGLPYPDTQYF. Written as DNA, the CDR3 is TGCAGCGTTCTTATTGGACTTCCTTACCCAGATACGCAGTATTTT.

This chain connects TRBV18 to TRBJ2-7; no definite D call. This CDR3 comprises 13 residues. Looked up from germline, CDR1 is KGHSH and CDR2 is LQKENI. V was pared by 3 bases and J by 1 base, with 7 bases between. CDR3 protein: CASSPQRSYEQYF. DNA for the CDR3: TGTGCCAGCTCACCCCAGAGGTCCTACGAGCAGTACTTC.

CDR3 sequence reads: CAIPFRDRDSYEQYF. The CDR3 region has the DNA TGTGCCATTCCTTTCCGGGACAGGGACTCCTACGAGCAGTACTTC. This chain joins TRBV21-1 and TRBJ2-7; the tabulated D call, TRBD1, remains unverified against the DNA. TRBV21-1 is recorded as a pseudogene. CDR3 length: 15 residues.

In this sample, this clone turned up once. The V and J genes are TRBV5-1 and TRBJ2-5; possible D gene TRBD2, 5 bases. This CDR3 has 13 amino acids. Germline assignment: CDR1 SGHRS and CDR2 YFSETQ. V lost 4 bases and J 4 bases, leaving 11 bases between the germline ends. DNA of the CDR3: TGCGCCAGCAGCACCCTAGCTTTAGAGACCCAGTACTTC. Its protein is CASSTLALETQYF.

The V gene is TRBV6-5, the J gene TRBJ1-2; no definite D call. The CDR3 is 13 residues long. CDR1 MNHEY and CDR2 SVGAGI come from the germline V gene. Trimming pared 0 bases from V and 4 bases from J, leaving 6 bases between. The CDR3 spells CASSYSTVYGYTF. CDR3 bases: TGTGCCAGCAGTTACTCTACAGTCTATGGCTACACCTTC.

This chain uses TRBV28 with TRBJ1-2; D uncertain. The CDR3 spans 11 residues. Per the germline V gene, CDR1 is MDHEN and CDR2 is SYDVKM. V was shortened by 3 bases and J by 4 bases, with 3 bases between the two germline ends. The CDR3: CASSFGYGYTF. The CDR3 DNA reads as TGTGCCAGCAGTTTCGGCTATGGCTACACCTTC.

The gene calls are TRBV7-8 and TRBJ2-1; 9 nucleotides line up with TRBD2. The CDR3 has 14 amino acids. Germline values: CDR1 SGHVS, CDR2 FQNEAQ. Trimming cost V 5 bases and J 10 bases; bases outside gene matches: 9. The DNA for the CDR3 is TGTGCCAGCAGCGCGTACAGTAGCGGGGGAGAGCAGTTCTTC. It yields the protein CASSAYSSGGEQFF.

This clone was found a few times. The chain joins TRBV7-8 to TRBJ1-2, with D unclear. This CDR3 region has 13 residues. Trimming removed 5 bases at V and 4 bases at J, with 11 bases between. Germline V CDR1 and CDR2: SGHVS, FQNEAQ. CDR3 bases: TGTGCCAGCAGCCGCCGAGGAGGCTATGGCTACACCTTC. Its protein product is CASSRRGGYGYTF.